These 27 T cell receptor beta chains were sequenced from one sample in a study of regulatory T cells in long-lasting Graves disease (dated by TCRdb to the early 2020s). Receptors were amplified or captured by multiplex PCR. Sequencing took place on an Illumina HiSeq 4000. To build TCR beta libraries, CDR3 regions were amplified by Arm-PCR using iRepertoire HTBI primers. TCRdb redid the processing of the public reads, applying fastp at Q25 and MiXCR, and retained in-frame beta chains. Merged by CDR3 protein, the rows form single entries marked with the most common genes and DNA. Here the sample has 430,000 or so distinct CDR3 sequences; 21% occur a single time. 13% to 15% of the sample rests with the top ten. The meaning of the sample's time point label: persistent/refractory GD, antithyroid drugs over 5 years with positive TRAb. For both TCR sequencing and RNA sequencing, RNA was extracted from PBMCs in TRIzol.

Sequenced material: peripheral blood mononuclear cells (PBMCs), taken when the disease was refractory, from a patient treated with antithyroid drugs. The source of these receptors is a female donor with Graves disease.

This clonotype was observed a few times. The chain uses TRBV28 and TRBJ2-7; D perhaps matches TRBD1 (6 bases). The CDR3 length is 13 residues. CDR1 is MDHEN, CDR2 SYDVKM, per germline. Trimming took 2 bases from V and 5 from J, leaving 10 bases between them. This CDR3 reads CASSLGSGDEQYF. The CDR3 bases are TGTGCCAGCAGTTTAGGGTCAGGGGACGAGCAGTACTTC.

Worth noting for this clonotype: A much larger clone differs by one base, so this may be a read error. The V gene is TRBV12-3 or TRBV12-4, the J gene TRBJ2-7; 9 bases are shared with TRBD1. Losses at the gene ends were 6 bases for V and 5 bases for J; bases not matched to a gene: 11. The CDR3 is made up of 15 amino acids. The CDR3 is CASRRMGTGRHEQYF. CDR3 DNA: TGTGCCAGCAGGCGGATGGGGACAGGGAGGCACGAGCAGTACTTC.

CDR3 sequence: CAWSGVAGDRQETQYF. The CDR3 nucleotides are TGTGCCTGGAGTGGGGTAGCGGGAGATCGACAAGAGACCCAGTACTTC. The rearrangement joins TRBV30 to TRBJ2-5, with TRBD2 matching 9 bases. V lost 1 base, J lost 2 bases, and 8 bases stayed unmatched. The CDR3 is 16 residues long. Per germline, CDR1 GTSNPN and CDR2 SVGIG (reference sequence).

The CDR3 protein is CSARYLSGRSYTGELFF. Here the CDR3 DNA reads TGCAGTGCTAGATACCTGAGCGGGAGGTCGTACACCGGGGAGCTGTTTTTT. The genes are TRBV20-1 and TRBJ2-2; 9 bases fit TRBD2. The CDR3 totals 17 residues. Trimming at V came to 2 bases and at J to 3 bases, leaving 10 bases not matched to a gene. The germline gives CDR1 DFQATT, CDR2 SNEGSKA (reference sequence).

This clonotype was found many times. This chain uses TRBV27 with TRBJ1-5; D perhaps matches TRBD1 (5 bases). The V and J ends lost 3 bases and 4 bases respectively, with 10 bases between them. Germline CDR1 is MNHEY and CDR2 is SMNVEV (reference sequence). The CDR3 is 14 amino acids. Here the CDR3 reads CASSLRAGNQPQHF. DNA for the CDR3: TGTGCCAGCAGTTTGAGGGCAGGGAATCAGCCCCAGCATTTT.

This clonotype was recorded at least ten times. The chain uses TRBV12-3 or TRBV12-4 and TRBJ2-5; the match to TRBD2 covers 9 bases. The V gene end was trimmed by 7 bases and the J gene end by 4 bases; junction bases not matched to a gene: 10. The CDR3 is 15 residues long. CDR3 region: CASTKGLASPETQYF. The CDR3 DNA sequence: TGTGCCAGCACAAAGGGACTAGCAAGTCCAGAGACCCAGTACTTC.

This clonotype was seen many times. V and J are TRBV27 and TRBJ2-7; no firm D call. Germline loops: CDR1 MNHEY, CDR2 SMNVEV (reference sequence). The CDR3 has 13 amino acids. V lost 2 bases, J lost 6 bases, and 11 bases lay in between. Written as DNA, the CDR3 is TGTGCCAGCAGTTTAAAGGGATCGGGCGAGCAGTACTTC. It codes for CASSLKGSGEQYF.

The rearrangement links TRBV19 to TRBJ1-6, with D possibly TRBD1 on 5 matching bases. CDR3 length: 15 residues. The V end was cut by 4 bases, the J end by 9 bases, with 16 bases between. Germline CDR1 is LNHDA and CDR2 is SQIVND (reference sequence). CDR3 residues: CASSSGVVGGSPLHF. CDR3 DNA sequence: TGTGCCAGTAGTAGCGGTGTCGTCGGGGGTTCACCCCTCCACTTT.

This chain connects TRBV11-2 to TRBJ2-1, with D tentatively TRBD2 (5 bases). Deletions cut 3 bases from V and 6 bases from J, with 15 bases between. Germline CDR1 reads SGHAT; CDR2 reads FQNNGV. This CDR3 region has 15 residues. The CDR3 is CASSLEATLRNEQFF. The CDR3 DNA follows: TGTGCCAGCAGCTTGGAGGCTACCCTGCGCAATGAGCAGTTCTTC. Filled out from reference TRBV11-2 and TRBJ2-1, the complete variable domain reads EAGVAQSPRYKIIEKRQSVAFWCNPISGHATLYWYQQILGQGPKLLIQFQNNGVVDDSQLPKDRFSAERLKGVDSTLKIQPAKLEDSAVYLCASSLEATLRNEQFFGPGTRLTVL.

The rearrangement uses TRBV5-1 and TRBJ2-2, with 7 bases matching TRBD1. The V gene's germline CDR1 is SGHRS and CDR2 YFSETQ. This CDR3 comprises 16 residues. J gave up 4 bases and V 3 bases, and 9 bases lay outside the gene matches. CDR3 DNA sequence: TGCGCCAGCAGCTCGGAACGGGACAGTTTCACCGGGGAGCTGTTTTTT. Its protein is CASSSERDSFTGELFF.

For this clonotype: One end of the junction varies from germline; a read error may be responsible. V gene TRBV28 combines with J gene TRBJ2-5; the match to TRBD2 covers 11 bases. This CDR3 comprises 22 residues. CDR1 is MDHEN, CDR2 SYDVKM, per germline. CDR3 DNA sequence: TGTGCCGGCAGTCCCCCATGGAGGACTCCTTATTCTAGCGGGAGGATTGTGGAGACCCAGTACTTC. This encodes CAGSPPWRTPYSSGRIVETQYF. Drawing the rest from reference TRBV28 and TRBJ2-5, the complete variable domain is DVKVTQSSRYLVKRTGEKVFLECVQDMDHENMFWYRQDPGLGLRLIYFSYDVKMKEKGDIPEGYSVSREKKERFSLILESASTNQTSMYLCAGSPPWRTPYSSGRIVETQYFGPGTRLLVL.

The chain employs TRBV18 and TRBJ2-7, with TRBD1 identical over 9 bases. The junction had 8 bases not matched to a gene; V was cut back by 3 bases and J by 2 bases. The CDR3 covers 16 residues. CDR1 is KGHSH, CDR2 LQKENI, per germline. CDR3 DNA: TGTGCCAGCTCACCCCCCGGACAGGGGCGTACCTACGAGCAGTACTTC. It yields the protein CASSPPGQGRTYEQYF.

J is TRBJ2-7 and V is TRBV20-1, with D possibly matching TRBD2 (6 bases). Germline CDR1 and CDR2: DFQATT and SNEGSKA (reference sequence). Trimming removed 0 bases at V and 3 bases at J, with 15 bases between. The CDR3 contains 15 residues. The DNA for the CDR3 is TGCAGTGCTAGAGATCGCCGGGGGAACGTCTACGAGCAGTACTTC. Its protein is CSARDRRGNVYEQYF.

This clonotype was counted between two and nine times. The rearrangement joins TRBV11-2 to TRBJ2-7; 7 bases match TRBD1. The V segment lost 0 bases and the J segment 2 bases; nucleotides outside the gene matches: 7. CDR1 is SGHAT, CDR2 FQNNGV, per germline. There are 16 residues in the CDR3. CDR3 in amino acids: CASSLDVEGATYEQYF. As DNA, the CDR3 is TGTGCCAGCAGCTTAGATGTAGAGGGGGCCACCTACGAGCAGTACTTC.

V gene TRBV28 combines with J gene TRBJ2-7; possible D gene TRBD2, 6 bases. V lost 11 bases and J 4 bases, leaving 9 bases between the germline ends. CDR3 length: 10 amino acids. Per germline, CDR1 MDHEN and CDR2 SYDVKM. CDR3 nucleotides: TGTGCCCACGGGGGATACGAGCAGTACTTC. This codes for CAHGGYEQYF.

The CDR3 coding sequence is TGTGCCAGCAGTGAGATGCCCCGGGACAGGTTCCACGAGCAGTACTTC. Its protein product is CASSEMPRDRFHEQYF. The chain has TRBV6-2 or TRBV6-3 and TRBJ2-7; 8 bases map to TRBD1. Trimming cost V 5 bases and J 5 bases; bases outside gene matches: 14. The CDR3 consists of 16 residues. CDR1 and CDR2 (germline): MNHEY, SVGEGT.

This clonotype was observed a few times. The junction departs from the called germline gene at one end, perhaps through a read error. The chain joins TRBV28 to TRBJ1-3; 9 bases agree with TRBD1. This CDR3 is built from 17 residues. Germline V gives CDR1 MDHEN, CDR2 SYDVKM. The CDR3 sequence is CASSSFRDRVSGNTIHF. CDR3 nucleotide sequence: TGTGCCAGCAGTTCCTTCCGGGACAGGGTCTCTGGAAACACCATACATTTT.

The genes are TRBV6-9 and TRBJ2-3; 10 positions agree with TRBD2. The V gene end was trimmed by 2 bases and the J gene end by 2 bases; junction bases not matched to a gene: 7. The germline CDR1 and CDR2 sequences are MNHGY and SVAAGI. This CDR3 region has 17 residues. The CDR3 DNA reads as TGTGCCAGCAGTTATGAGGCTAGCGGGAGTGACACAGATACGCAGTATTTT. Translated: CASSYEASGSDTDTQYF.

This clonotype has more than one count but fewer than ten. The chain recombines TRBV19 with TRBJ1-5; D unclear. CDR3 length: 13 amino acids. The ends were cut back, 3 bases at V and 0 bases at J, with 3 bases in the middle. Germline CDR1 is LNHDA and CDR2 is SQIVND (reference sequence). CDR3 sequence: CASSISSNQPQHF. In nucleotides, the CDR3 is TGTGCCAGTAGTATTTCTAGCAATCAGCCCCAGCATTTT. The complete variable domain, with remaining parts taken from reference TRBV19 and TRBJ1-5, reads DGGITQSPKYLFRKEGQNVTLSCEQNLNHDAMYWYRQDPGQGLRLIYYSQIVNDFQKGDIAEGYSVSREKKESFPLTVTSAQKNPTAFYLCASSISSNQPQHFGDGTRLSIL.

This clonotype was seen many times. The genes are TRBV6-2 or TRBV6-3 and TRBJ2-7, with D tentatively TRBD1 (6 bases). With 2 bases removed from V and 4 bases from J, the gap between germline ends came to 12 bases. The CDR3 covers 14 residues. Germline CDR1 and CDR2: MNHEY and SVGEGT. CDR3 sequence: CASSYSRGRYEQYF. CDR3 in DNA: TGTGCCAGCAGTTACAGCAGGGGCAGGTACGAGCAGTACTTC.

Of note for this clonotype: A far larger clone is a single base away, which makes a read error likely. The rearrangement links TRBV6-2 or TRBV6-3 to TRBJ2-5, with 7 bases fitting TRBD2. The J segment lost 1 base and the V segment lost 7 bases, leaving 9 bases of the junction unmatched. The CDR3 runs to 15 residues. Germline CDR1 is MNHEY and CDR2 is SVGEGT. CDR3: CASKEGAGAQETQYF. The CDR3 DNA reads TGTGCCAGCAAAGAAGGGGCGGGAGCCCAAGAGACCCAGTACTTC.

This clonotype appeared a few times. This rearrangement joins TRBV7-7 to TRBJ2-7; 7 bases are shared with TRBD2. The germline V gene encodes CDR1 SSHAT and CDR2 FNYEAQ (reference sequence). The V segment lost 5 bases and the J segment 5 bases; nucleotides outside the gene matches: 6. The CDR3 runs to 13 residues. The CDR3 nucleotides are TGTGCCAGCAGCCTAAGCGGGAACCACGAGCAGTACTTC. It codes for CASSLSGNHEQYF.

This clonotype was observed at least ten times. The gene calls are TRBV28 and TRBJ2-2; 10 bases match TRBD2. Germline values: CDR1 MDHEN, CDR2 SYDVKM. Trimming removed 3 bases from V and 4 bases from J; junction bases left unmatched: 8. CDR3 size: 17 residues. CDR3 DNA: TGTGCCAGCAGTTTCCCTCCTAGCGGGAGATCCACCGGGGAGCTGTTTTTT. It is translated as CASSFPPSGRSTGELFF.

This clonotype was seen many times. The V and J genes are TRBV28 and TRBJ2-7; TRBD2 matches at 12 bases. Germline CDR1 MDHEN, CDR2 SYDVKM. The CDR3 covers 15 residues. Trimming took 5 bases from V and 0 from J; bases not matched to a gene: 2. Written as DNA, the CDR3 is TGTGCCAGCAGTGAGACTAGCGGGAGCTCCTACGAGCAGTACTTC. It yields the protein CASSETSGSSYEQYF.

The chain links TRBV25-1 to TRBJ1-3; TRBD1 matches at 7 bases. Germline CDR1 and CDR2: MGHDK and SYGVNS. Unmatched junction bases numbered 9, after V lost 1 base and J lost 0 bases. CDR3 length equals 18 residues. CDR3 nucleotide sequence: TGTGCCAGCAGTGAATCGATGACAGGGACCCTCTCTGGAAACACCATATATTTT. Protein product: CASSESMTGTLSGNTIYF.

In regard to this clonotype: A much larger clone sits a single nucleotide away, making a read error possible. The chain has TRBV2 and TRBJ2-7; D ambiguous. The CDR3 extends over 11 amino acids. The germline CDR1 and CDR2 sequences are SNHLY and FYNNEI. Trimming removed 3 bases at V and 6 bases at J, with 6 bases between. The CDR3: CASSDTSEQYF. The DNA of the CDR3 is TGTGCCAGCAGTGACACTTCCGAGCAGTACTTC.

The rearrangement joins TRBV11-2 to TRBJ2-4, with 12 bases matching TRBD1. The CDR3 is made up of 16 amino acids. Germline V gives CDR1 SGHAT, CDR2 FQNNGV. V was clipped by 6 bases and J by 6 bases; unmatched bases: 9. CDR3: CASRPLGGQGANIQYF. The CDR3 region has the DNA TGTGCCAGCAGGCCCCTTGGGGGACAGGGGGCAAACATTCAGTACTTC.